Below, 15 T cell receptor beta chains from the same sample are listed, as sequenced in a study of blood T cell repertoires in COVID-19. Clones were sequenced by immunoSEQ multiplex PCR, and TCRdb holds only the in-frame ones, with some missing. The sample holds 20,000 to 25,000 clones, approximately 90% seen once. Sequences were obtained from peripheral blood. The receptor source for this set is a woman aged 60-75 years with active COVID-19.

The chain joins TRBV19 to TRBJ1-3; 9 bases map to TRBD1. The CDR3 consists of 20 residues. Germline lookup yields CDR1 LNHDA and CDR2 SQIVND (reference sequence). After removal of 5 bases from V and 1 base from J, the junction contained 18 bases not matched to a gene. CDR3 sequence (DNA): TGTGCCAGTAGTCTCGAAGCGGGACAGGGATTCGCCGTTTCTGGAAACACCATATATTTT. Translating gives CASSLEAGQGFAVSGNTIYF.

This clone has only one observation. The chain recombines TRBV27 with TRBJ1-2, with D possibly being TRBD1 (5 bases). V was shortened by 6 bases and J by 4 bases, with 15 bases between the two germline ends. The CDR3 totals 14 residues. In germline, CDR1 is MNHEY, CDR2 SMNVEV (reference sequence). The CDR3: CASSVGGFPYGYTF. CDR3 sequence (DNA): TGTGCCAGCAGCGTGGGGGGGTTCCCCTATGGCTACACCTTC.

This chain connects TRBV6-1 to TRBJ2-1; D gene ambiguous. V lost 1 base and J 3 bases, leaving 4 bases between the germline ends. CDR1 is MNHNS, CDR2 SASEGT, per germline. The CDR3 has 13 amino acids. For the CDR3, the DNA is TGTGCCAGCAGTGAAGGTCTCTACAATGAGCAGTTCTTC. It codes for CASSEGLYNEQFF.

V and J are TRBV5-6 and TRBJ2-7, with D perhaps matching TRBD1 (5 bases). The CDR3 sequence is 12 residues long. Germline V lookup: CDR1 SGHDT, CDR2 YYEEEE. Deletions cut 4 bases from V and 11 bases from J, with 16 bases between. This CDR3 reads CASSGIDRIEYF. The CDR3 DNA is TGTGCCAGCAGCGGGATTGACAGAATAGAGTACTTC.

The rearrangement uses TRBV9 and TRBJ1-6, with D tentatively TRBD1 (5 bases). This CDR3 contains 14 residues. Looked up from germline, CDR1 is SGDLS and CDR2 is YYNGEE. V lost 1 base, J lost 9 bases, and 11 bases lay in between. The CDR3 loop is CASSVFGAASPLHF. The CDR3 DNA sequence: TGTGCCAGCAGCGTATTTGGGGCGGCTTCACCCCTCCACTTT.

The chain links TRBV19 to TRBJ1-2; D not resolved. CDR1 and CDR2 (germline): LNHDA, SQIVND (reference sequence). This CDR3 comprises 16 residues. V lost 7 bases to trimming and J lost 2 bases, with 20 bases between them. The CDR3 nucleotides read TGTGCCAGTACGGGGAGAGGAGCGTGGCCGAACTATGGCTACACCTTC. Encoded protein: CASTGRGAWPNYGYTF.

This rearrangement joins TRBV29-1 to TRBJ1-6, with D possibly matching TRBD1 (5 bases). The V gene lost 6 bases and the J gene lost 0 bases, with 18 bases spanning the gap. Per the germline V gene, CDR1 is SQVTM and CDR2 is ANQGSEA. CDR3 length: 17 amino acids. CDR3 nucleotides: TGCAGCGTGGACATTACAAAACCTCACTCCTATAATTCACCCCTCCACTTT. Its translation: CSVDITKPHSYNSPLHF.

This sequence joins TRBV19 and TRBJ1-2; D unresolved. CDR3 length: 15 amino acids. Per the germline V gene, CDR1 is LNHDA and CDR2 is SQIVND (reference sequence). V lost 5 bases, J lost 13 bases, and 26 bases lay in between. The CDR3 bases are TGTGCCAGTAGTCCTGTACGGGGAGTCGAGGAGGGTTCCACCTTC. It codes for CASSPVRGVEEGSTF.

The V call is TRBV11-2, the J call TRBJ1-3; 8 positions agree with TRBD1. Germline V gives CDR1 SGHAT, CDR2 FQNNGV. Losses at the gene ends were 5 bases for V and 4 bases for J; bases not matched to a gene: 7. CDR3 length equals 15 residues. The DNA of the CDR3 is TGTGCCAGCAGCCAAGGACAGGGATTAGGAAACACCATATATTTT. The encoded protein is CASSQGQGLGNTIYF.

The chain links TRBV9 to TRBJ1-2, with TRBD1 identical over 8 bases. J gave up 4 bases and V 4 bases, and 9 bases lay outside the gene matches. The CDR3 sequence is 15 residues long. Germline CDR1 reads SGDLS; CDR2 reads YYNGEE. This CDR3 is CASSRAQQGVYGYTF. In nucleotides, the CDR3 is TGTGCCAGCAGCCGAGCCCAACAGGGGGTCTATGGCTACACCTTC.

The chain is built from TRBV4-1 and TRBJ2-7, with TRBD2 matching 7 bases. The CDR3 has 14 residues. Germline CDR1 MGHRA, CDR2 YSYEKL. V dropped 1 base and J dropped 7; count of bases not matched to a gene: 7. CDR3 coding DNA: TGCGCCAGCAGCCAAGTTCCGACAGCGGGAGAGCAGTACTTC. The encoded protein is CASSQVPTAGEQYF.

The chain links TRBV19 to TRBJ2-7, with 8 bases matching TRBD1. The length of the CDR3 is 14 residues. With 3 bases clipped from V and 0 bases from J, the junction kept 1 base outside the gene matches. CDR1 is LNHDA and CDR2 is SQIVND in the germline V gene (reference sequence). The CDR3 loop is CASSMGQVSYEQYF. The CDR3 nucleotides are TGTGCCAGTAGTATGGGACAGGTCTCCTACGAGCAGTACTTC.

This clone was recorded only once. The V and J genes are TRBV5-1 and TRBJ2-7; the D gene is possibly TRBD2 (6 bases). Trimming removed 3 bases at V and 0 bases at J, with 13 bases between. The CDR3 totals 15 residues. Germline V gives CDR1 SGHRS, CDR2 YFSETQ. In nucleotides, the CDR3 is TGCGCCAGCAGCTGGGGAGGTGGCGTCTCCTACGAGCAGTACTTC. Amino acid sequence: CASSWGGGVSYEQYF.

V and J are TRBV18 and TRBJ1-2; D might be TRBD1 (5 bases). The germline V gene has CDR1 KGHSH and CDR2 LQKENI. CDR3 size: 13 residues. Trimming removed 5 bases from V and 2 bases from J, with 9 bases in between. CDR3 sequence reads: CASSLQENYGYTF. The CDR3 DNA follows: TGTGCCAGCTCATTACAGGAGAACTATGGCTACACCTTC.

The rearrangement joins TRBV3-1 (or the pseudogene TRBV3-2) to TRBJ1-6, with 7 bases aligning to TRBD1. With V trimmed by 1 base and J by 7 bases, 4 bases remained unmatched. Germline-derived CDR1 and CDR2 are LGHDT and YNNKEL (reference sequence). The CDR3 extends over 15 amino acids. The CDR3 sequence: CASSQGQGVNSPLHF. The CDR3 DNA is TGTGCCAGCAGCCAAGGGCAGGGGGTCAATTCACCCCTCCACTTT.